The 19 T cell receptor beta chains in this list originate from one sample, sequenced in a study of OX40 agonist ivuxolimab in advanced cancers. TCRdb's table, derived via immunoSEQ multiplex PCR, lists solely in-frame clones and lacks some. The repertoire holds approximately 68,000 clones, with over 80% as singletons. This material consisted of CD4+ or CD8+ T cells sorted from blood, taken in a trial of the OX40 agonist ivuxolimab. Receptors were obtained from an adult with an advanced solid tumor such as melanoma, head and neck, liver or kidney cancer.

The chain recombines TRBV10-3 with TRBJ2-1; no firm D call. With 0 bases removed from V and 10 bases from J, the gap between germline ends came to 10 bases. This CDR3 has 13 residues. Germline CDR1 is ENHRY and CDR2 is SYGVKD. CDR3 protein: CAISESVAGEQFF. CDR3 DNA sequence: TGTGCCATCAGTGAGTCGGTAGCAGGCGAGCAGTTCTTC.

The V call is TRBV27, the J call TRBJ2-5, with TRBD1 matching 7 bases. Germline V gene sequence: CDR1 MNHEY, CDR2 SMNVEV (reference sequence). With 5 bases clipped from V and 5 bases from J, the junction kept 20 bases outside the gene matches. The CDR3 sequence is 18 residues long. DNA of the CDR3: TGTGCCAGCAGTAGATCGACAGGGCCAGCGGACCCTGGGGAGACCCAGTACTTC. Residues: CASSRSTGPADPGETQYF.

This clone came up a few times. This chain uses TRBV25-1 with TRBJ2-4; weak D call: TRBD1 (5 bases). Germline CDR1 and CDR2: MGHDK and SYGVNS. The CDR3 spans 15 residues. V was clipped by 3 bases and J by 2 bases, with 11 bases between them. The DNA for the CDR3 is TGTGCCAGCAGTGACAGGGAACCCTCCAAAAACATTCAGTACTTC. Protein sequence: CASSDREPSKNIQYF.

The CDR3 DNA sequence: TGTGCCAGTAGCCCGGCGACCCCCTACGAGCAGTACTTC. Residues: CASSPATPYEQYF. The chain joins TRBV19 to TRBJ2-7, with unresolved D. Trimming pared 6 bases from V and 2 bases from J, leaving 11 bases between. The CDR3 sequence is 13 residues long. Per germline, CDR1 LNHDA and CDR2 SQIVND (reference sequence).

On this clone itself: Other nucleotide sequences from this sample produce the same CDR3. The chain employs TRBV7-9 and TRBJ1-3; no definite D call. Germline V gives CDR1 SEHNR, CDR2 FQNEAQ (reference sequence). V shed 9 bases and J shed 0 bases, with 9 bases lying between them. This CDR3 is built from 13 residues. CDR3 region: CASSTLSGNTIYF. The CDR3 nucleotides read TGTGCCAGTTCGACACTCTCTGGAAACACCATATATTTT.

The chain recombines TRBV7-2 with TRBJ2-5; D is possibly TRBD1 (6 bases). V was trimmed by 4 bases and J by 2 bases, leaving 17 bases between them. The CDR3 contains 16 residues. Germline loops: CDR1 SGHTA, CDR2 FQGNSA. CDR3 nucleotides: TGTGCCAGCAGCTACTGGGGGCAGCGACGGCAAGAGACCCAGTACTTC. Protein: CASSYWGQRRQETQYF.

The chain couples TRBV7-9 to TRBJ1-1; D remains unclear. The CDR3 contains 11 residues. The V and J ends lost 5 bases and 5 bases respectively, with 6 bases between them. Germline lookup yields CDR1 SEHNR and CDR2 FQNEAQ (reference sequence). The CDR3 protein is CASSPATEAFF. CDR3 nucleotide sequence: TGTGCCAGCAGCCCCGCAACTGAAGCTTTCTTT.

The rearrangement joins TRBV6-1 to TRBJ1-3; maybe TRBD1 (5 bases). Germline V gene lookup returns CDR1 MNHNS and CDR2 SASEGT. The length of the CDR3 is 13 residues. V lost 6 bases to trimming and J lost 2 bases, with 8 bases between them. The CDR3 loop reads CASRTGAGNTIYF. CDR3 DNA sequence: TGTGCCAGCAGAACAGGAGCTGGAAACACCATATATTTT.

The chain uses TRBV7-9 and TRBJ1-4; D call uncertain. The germline V gene encodes CDR1 SEHNR and CDR2 FQNEAQ (reference sequence). CDR3 length: 14 residues. V gave up 2 bases and J gave up 3 bases, with 7 bases separating them. Here the CDR3 DNA reads TGTGCCAGCAGCTTATCGGGAGCTAATGAAAAACTGTTTTTT. Translation gives CASSLSGANEKLFF.

The chain employs TRBV7-2 and TRBJ1-2, with TRBD1 as a possible D gene (5 bases). The germline V gene has CDR1 SGHTA and CDR2 FQGNSA. Trimming took 1 base from V and 4 from J, leaving 13 bases between them. The CDR3 length is 15 residues. CDR3: CASSLEDSLIYGYTF. In nucleotides, the CDR3 is TGTGCCAGCAGCTTAGAAGACAGCCTAATCTATGGCTACACCTTC.

The chain has TRBV6-5 and TRBJ1-2; no clear D gene. V lost 0 bases and J lost 1, with 9 bases in between. The CDR3 extends over 15 amino acids. The germline V gene has CDR1 MNHEY and CDR2 SVGAGI. The CDR3 DNA is TGTGCCAGCAGTTACTCACCCAGTGGTAACTATGGCTACACCTTC. It codes for CASSYSPSGNYGYTF.

The chain employs TRBV28 and TRBJ2-1; the match to TRBD2 covers 7 bases. The CDR3 has 15 amino acids. V dropped 7 bases and J dropped 10; count of bases not matched to a gene: 16. Germline V CDR1 and CDR2: MDHEN, SYDVKM. CDR3 sequence: CASISGGEEVKEQFF. The CDR3 coding sequence is TGTGCCAGCATATCTGGGGGGGAGGAAGTGAAAGAGCAGTTCTTC.

The rearrangement uses TRBV11-2 and TRBJ2-3; TRBD2 aligns across 9 bases. V lost 5 bases to trimming and J lost 1 base; unmatched junction nucleotides: 4. The CDR3 has 15 amino acids. The V gene's germline CDR1 is SGHAT and CDR2 FQNNGV. CDR3 region: CASSPRGGGTDTQYF. CDR3 in DNA: TGTGCCAGCAGCCCCCGCGGGGGGGGCACAGATACGCAGTATTTT.

The chain recombines TRBV5-1 with TRBJ2-1; TRBD1 is a possible D gene (6 bases). This CDR3 spans 17 amino acids. V was cut by 1 base and J by 4 bases, with 18 bases left in between. Per germline, CDR1 SGHRS and CDR2 YFSETQ. CDR3 in DNA: TGCGCCAGCAGCTTGCGGCAGGGGAACGATGGGTACAATGAGCAGTTCTTC. Amino acid sequence: CASSLRQGNDGYNEQFF.

The rearrangement links TRBV5-1 to TRBJ2-5; no definite D call. There are 14 residues in the CDR3. Trimming cost V 6 bases and J 1 base, with 13 bases left between them. CDR1 SGHRS and CDR2 YFSETQ come from the germline V gene. The chain's CDR3 is CASNIEGPQETQYF. For the CDR3, the DNA is TGCGCCAGCAATATAGAAGGGCCCCAAGAGACCCAGTACTTC.

J is TRBJ2-7 and V is TRBV13; 10 nucleotides match TRBD2. This CDR3 region has 15 residues. Germline lookup yields CDR1 PRHDT and CDR2 FYEKMQ (reference sequence). Losses at the gene ends were 3 bases for V and 6 bases for J; bases not matched to a gene: 8. The CDR3 reads CASSFQREGLGEQYF. The CDR3, as DNA: TGTGCCAGCAGCTTCCAGCGGGAGGGCCTCGGCGAGCAGTACTTC.

This chain uses TRBV28 with TRBJ1-4, with D unclear. The CDR3 length is 13 residues. Germline CDR1 and CDR2: MDHEN and SYDVKM. Trimming shortened V by 6 bases and J by 3 bases, and 8 bases separated the two germline ends. The CDR3 loop reads CASSQEPNEKLFF. The CDR3 DNA follows: TGTGCCAGCAGCCAGGAGCCTAATGAAAAACTGTTTTTT.

The V and J genes are TRBV18 and TRBJ1-2; D is unclear. This CDR3 has 15 residues. Germline V CDR1 and CDR2: KGHSH, LQKENI. Trimming took off 2 bases at V and 0 bases at J, with 10 bases between the two ends. Here the CDR3 reads CASSPARDPNYGYTF. The DNA of the CDR3 is TGTGCCAGCTCACCAGCACGGGATCCTAACTATGGCTACACCTTC.

The chain recombines TRBV5-1 with TRBJ2-7; D is unresolved. Germline V CDR1 and CDR2: SGHRS, YFSETQ. This CDR3 has 13 amino acids. Trimming stripped 2 bases from V and 4 bases from J, with 10 bases between. The CDR3 is CASSFEARYEQYF. In DNA, the CDR3 is TGCGCCAGCAGCTTTGAGGCCAGATACGAGCAGTACTTC.